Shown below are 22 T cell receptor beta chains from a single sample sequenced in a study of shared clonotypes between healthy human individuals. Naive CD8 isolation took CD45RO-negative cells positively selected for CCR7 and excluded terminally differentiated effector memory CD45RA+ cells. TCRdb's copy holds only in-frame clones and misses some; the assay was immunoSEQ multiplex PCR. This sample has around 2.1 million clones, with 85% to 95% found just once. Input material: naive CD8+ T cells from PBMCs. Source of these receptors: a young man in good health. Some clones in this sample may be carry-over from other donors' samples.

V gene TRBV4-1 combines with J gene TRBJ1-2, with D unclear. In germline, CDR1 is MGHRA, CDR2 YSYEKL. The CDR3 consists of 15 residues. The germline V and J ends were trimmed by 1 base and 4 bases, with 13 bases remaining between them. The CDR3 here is CASSQGSQRGYGYTF. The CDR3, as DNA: TGCGCCAGCAGCCAAGGCAGCCAACGCGGCTATGGCTACACCTTC.

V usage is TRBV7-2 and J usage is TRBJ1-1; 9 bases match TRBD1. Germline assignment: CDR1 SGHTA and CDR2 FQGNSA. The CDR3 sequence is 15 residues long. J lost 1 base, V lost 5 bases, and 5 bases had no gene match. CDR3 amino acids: CASSPRQGGNTEAFF. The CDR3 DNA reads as TGTGCCAGCAGCCCACGACAGGGGGGGAACACTGAAGCTTTCTTT.

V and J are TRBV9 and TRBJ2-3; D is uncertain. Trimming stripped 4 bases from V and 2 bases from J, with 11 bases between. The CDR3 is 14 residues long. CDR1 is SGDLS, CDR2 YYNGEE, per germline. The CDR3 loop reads CASSKVGSTDTQYF. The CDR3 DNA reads TGTGCCAGCAGCAAGGTGGGGTCCACAGATACGCAGTATTTT.

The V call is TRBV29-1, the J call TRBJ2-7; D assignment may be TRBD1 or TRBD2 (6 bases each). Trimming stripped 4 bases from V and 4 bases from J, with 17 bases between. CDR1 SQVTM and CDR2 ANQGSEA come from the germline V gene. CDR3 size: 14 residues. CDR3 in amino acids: CSVGEVGAAYEQYF. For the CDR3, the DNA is TGCAGCGTTGGGGAGGTGGGGGCTGCATACGAGCAGTACTTC.

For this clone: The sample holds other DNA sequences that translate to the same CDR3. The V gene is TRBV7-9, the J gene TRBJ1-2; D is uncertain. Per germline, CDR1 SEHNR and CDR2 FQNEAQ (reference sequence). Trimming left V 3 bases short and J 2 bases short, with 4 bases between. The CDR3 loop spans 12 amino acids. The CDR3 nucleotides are TGTGCCAGCAGCTTTGACAACTATGGCTACACCTTC. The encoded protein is CASSFDNYGYTF. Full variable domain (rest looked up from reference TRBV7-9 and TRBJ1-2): DTGVSQNPRHKITKRGQNVTFRCDPISEHNRLYWYRQTLGQGPEFLTYFQNEAQLEKSRLLSDRFSAERPKGSFSTLEIQRTEQGDSAMYLCASSFDNYGYTFGSGTRLTVV.

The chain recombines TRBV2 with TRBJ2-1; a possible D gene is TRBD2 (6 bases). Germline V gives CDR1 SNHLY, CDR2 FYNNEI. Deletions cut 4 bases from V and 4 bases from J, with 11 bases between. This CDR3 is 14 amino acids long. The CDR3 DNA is TGTGCCAGCAGTGTTAGGACTACTTACAATGAGCAGTTCTTC. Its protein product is CASSVRTTYNEQFF.

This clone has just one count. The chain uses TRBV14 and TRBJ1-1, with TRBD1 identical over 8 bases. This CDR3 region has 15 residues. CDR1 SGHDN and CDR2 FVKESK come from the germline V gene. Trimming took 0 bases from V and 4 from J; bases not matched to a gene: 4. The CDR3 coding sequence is TGTGCCAGCAGCCAAGAAGGACAGGGAACCACTGAAGCTTTCTTT. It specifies CASSQEGQGTTEAFF.

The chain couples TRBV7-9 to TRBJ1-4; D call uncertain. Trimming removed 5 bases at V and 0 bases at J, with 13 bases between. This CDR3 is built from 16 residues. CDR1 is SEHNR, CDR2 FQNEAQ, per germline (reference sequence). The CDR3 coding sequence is TGTGCCAGCAGCCCTAGGGCTGGGGCAACTAATGAAAAACTGTTTTTT. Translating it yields CASSPRAGATNEKLFF.

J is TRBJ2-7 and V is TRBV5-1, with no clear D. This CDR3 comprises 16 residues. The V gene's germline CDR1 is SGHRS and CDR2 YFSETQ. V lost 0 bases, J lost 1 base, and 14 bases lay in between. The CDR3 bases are TGCGCCAGCAGCTTGGGTAGTGGGGTCTGGTCCTACGAGCAGTACTTC. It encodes CASSLGSGVWSYEQYF.

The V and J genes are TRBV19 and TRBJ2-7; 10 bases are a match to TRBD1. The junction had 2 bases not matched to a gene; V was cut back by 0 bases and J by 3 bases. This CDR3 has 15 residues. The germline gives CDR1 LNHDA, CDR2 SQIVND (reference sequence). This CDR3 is CASSIDWTGGYEQYF. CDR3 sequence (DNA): TGTGCCAGTAGTATAGACTGGACAGGGGGCTACGAGCAGTACTTC.

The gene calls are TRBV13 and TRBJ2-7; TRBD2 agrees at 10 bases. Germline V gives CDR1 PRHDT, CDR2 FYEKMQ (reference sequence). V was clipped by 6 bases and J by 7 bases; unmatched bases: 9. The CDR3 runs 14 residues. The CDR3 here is CASSGPSGRREQYF. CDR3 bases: TGTGCCAGCAGTGGCCCTAGCGGGAGACGTGAGCAGTACTTC.

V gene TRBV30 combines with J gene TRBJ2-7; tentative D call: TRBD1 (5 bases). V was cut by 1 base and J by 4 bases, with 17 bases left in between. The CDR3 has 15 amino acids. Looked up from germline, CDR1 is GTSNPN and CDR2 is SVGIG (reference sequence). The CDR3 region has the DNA TGTGCCTGGAGTGCCACCGACAGCAACCTTTACGAGCAGTACTTC. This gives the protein CAWSATDSNLYEQYF.

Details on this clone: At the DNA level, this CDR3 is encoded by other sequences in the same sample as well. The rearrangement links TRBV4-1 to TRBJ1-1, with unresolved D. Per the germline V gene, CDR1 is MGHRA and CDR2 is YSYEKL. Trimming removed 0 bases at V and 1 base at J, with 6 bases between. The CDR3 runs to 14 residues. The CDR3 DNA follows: TGCGCCAGCAGCCAAGAGGACGAGAACACTGAAGCTTTCTTT. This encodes CASSQEDENTEAFF.

In DNA form, the CDR3 reads TGTGCCAGCAGTTTCATTACTAGCGGGGAGACCACGACCTACGAGCAGTACTTC. Protein: CASSFITSGETTTYEQYF. This chain joins TRBV28 and TRBJ2-7; 10 bases fit TRBD2. The V and J ends lost 3 bases and 2 bases, in that order; junction bases with no gene match: 13. The CDR3 covers 18 residues. CDR1 MDHEN and CDR2 SYDVKM come from the germline V gene.

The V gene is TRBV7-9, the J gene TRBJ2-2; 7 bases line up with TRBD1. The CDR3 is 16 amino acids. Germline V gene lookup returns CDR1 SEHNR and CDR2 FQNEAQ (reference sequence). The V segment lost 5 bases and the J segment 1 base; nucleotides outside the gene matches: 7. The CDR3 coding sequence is TGTGCCAGCAGCACAACCGGGACAGTGAACACCGGGGAGCTGTTTTTT. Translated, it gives CASSTTGTVNTGELFF. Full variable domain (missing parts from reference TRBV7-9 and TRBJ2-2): DTGVSQNPRHKITKRGQNVTFRCDPISEHNRLYWYRQTLGQGPEFLTYFQNEAQLEKSRLLSDRFSAERPKGSFSTLEIQRTEQGDSAMYLCASSTTGTVNTGELFFGEGSRLTVL.

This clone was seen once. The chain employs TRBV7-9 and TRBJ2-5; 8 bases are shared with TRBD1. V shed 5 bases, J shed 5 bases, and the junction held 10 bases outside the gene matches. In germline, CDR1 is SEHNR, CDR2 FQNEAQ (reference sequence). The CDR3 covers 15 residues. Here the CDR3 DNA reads TGTGCCAGCAGCCGCCTACAGGGGGTAGGGGAGACCCAGTACTTC. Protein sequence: CASSRLQGVGETQYF.

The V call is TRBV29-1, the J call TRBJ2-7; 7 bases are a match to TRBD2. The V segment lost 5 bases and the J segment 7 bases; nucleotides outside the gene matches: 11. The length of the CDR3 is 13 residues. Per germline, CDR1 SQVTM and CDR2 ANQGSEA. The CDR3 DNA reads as TGCAGCGTTCCGAGAGGGTTCGGGGGGGAGCAGTACTTC. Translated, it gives CSVPRGFGGEQYF.

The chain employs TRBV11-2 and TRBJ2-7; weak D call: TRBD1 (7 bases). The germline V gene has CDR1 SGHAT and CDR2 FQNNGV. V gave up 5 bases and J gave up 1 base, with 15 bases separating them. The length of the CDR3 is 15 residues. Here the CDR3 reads CASSIAGGPSYEQYF. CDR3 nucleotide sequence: TGTGCCAGCAGCATAGCAGGGGGGCCTTCCTACGAGCAGTACTTC.

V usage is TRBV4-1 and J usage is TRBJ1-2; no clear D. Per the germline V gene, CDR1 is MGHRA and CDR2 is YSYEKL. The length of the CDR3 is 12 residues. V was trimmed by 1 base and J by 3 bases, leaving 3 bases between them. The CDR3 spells CASSQGDYGYTF. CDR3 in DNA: TGCGCCAGCAGCCAAGGGGACTATGGCTACACCTTC.

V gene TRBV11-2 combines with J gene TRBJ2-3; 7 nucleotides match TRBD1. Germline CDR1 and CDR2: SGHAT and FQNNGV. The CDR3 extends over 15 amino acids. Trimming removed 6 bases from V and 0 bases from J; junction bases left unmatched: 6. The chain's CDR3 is CASSLYRGSTDTQYF. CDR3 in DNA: TGTGCCAGCAGTTTATACAGGGGTAGCACAGATACGCAGTATTTT.

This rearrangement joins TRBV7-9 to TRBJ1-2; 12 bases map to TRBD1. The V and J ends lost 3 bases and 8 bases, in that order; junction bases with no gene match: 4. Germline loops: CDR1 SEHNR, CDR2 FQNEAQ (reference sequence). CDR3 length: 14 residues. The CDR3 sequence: CASSFPGQGAGYTF. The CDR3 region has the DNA TGTGCCAGCAGCTTTCCGGGACAGGGGGCGGGCTACACCTTC.

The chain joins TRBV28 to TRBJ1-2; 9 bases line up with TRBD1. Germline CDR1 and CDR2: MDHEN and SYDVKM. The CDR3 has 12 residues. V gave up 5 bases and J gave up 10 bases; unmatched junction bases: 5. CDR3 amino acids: CASSPYRGLYTF. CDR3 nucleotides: TGTGCCAGCAGTCCTTACAGGGGGCTCTACACCTTC.